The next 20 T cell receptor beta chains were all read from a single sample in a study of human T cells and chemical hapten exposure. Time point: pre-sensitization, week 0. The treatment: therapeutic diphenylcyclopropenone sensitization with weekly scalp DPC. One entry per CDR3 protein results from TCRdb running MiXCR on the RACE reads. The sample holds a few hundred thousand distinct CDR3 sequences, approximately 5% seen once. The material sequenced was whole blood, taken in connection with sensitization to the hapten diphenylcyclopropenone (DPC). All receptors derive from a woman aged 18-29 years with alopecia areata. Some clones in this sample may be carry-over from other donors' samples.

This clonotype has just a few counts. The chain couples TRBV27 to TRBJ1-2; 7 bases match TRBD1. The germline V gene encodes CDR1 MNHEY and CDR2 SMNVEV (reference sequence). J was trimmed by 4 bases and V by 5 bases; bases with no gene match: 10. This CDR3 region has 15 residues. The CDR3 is CASSARQGLGYGYTF. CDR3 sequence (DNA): TGTGCCAGCAGTGCAAGACAGGGACTCGGCTATGGCTACACCTTC.

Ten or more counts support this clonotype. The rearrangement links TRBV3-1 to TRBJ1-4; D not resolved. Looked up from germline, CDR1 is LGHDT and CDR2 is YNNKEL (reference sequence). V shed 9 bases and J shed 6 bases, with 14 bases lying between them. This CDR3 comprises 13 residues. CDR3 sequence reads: CASLGQSDEKLFF. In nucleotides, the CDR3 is TGTGCCAGTCTAGGTCAGTCGGATGAAAAACTGTTTTTT.

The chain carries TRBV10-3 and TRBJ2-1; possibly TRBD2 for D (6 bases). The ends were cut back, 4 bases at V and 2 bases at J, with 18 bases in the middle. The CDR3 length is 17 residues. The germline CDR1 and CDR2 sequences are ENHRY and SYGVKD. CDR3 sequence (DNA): TGTGCCATCAGTGGACCCGGGGGTAGCATGACCTACAATGAGCAGTTCTTC. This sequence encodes CAISGPGGSMTYNEQFF.

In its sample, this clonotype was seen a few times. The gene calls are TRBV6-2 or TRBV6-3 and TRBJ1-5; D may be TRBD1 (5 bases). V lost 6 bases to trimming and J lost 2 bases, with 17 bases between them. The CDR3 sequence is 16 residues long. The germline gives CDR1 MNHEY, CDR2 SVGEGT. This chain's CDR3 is CASRHHATGRNQPQHF. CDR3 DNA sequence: TGTGCCAGCAGGCATCACGCCACAGGACGCAATCAGCCCCAGCATTTT.

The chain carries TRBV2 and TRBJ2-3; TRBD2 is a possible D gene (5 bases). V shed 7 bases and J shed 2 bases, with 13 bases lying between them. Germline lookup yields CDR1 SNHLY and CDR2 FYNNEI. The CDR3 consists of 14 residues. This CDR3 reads CASTQEGPTDTQYF. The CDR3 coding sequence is TGTGCCAGCACCCAAGAGGGCCCCACAGATACGCAGTATTTT.

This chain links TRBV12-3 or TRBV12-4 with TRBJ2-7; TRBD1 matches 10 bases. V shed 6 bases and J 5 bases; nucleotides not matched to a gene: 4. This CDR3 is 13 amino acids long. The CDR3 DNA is TGTGCCAGCAGGACAGGGGGCGCGGACGAGCAGTACTTC. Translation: CASRTGGADEQYF.

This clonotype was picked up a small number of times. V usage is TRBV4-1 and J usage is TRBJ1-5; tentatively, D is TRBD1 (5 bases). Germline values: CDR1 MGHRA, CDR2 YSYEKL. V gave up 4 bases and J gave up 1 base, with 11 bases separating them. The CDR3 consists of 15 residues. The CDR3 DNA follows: TGCGCCAGCAGCCCCAGAGAGGGGAGCAATCAGCCCCAGCATTTT. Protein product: CASSPREGSNQPQHF.

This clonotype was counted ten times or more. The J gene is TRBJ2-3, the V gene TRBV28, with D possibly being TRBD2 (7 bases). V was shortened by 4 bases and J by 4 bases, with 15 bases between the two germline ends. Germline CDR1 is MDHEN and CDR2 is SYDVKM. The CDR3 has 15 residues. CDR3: CASSYYREGADTQYF. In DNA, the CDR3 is TGTGCCAGCAGTTACTACAGGGAGGGGGCAGATACGCAGTATTTT.

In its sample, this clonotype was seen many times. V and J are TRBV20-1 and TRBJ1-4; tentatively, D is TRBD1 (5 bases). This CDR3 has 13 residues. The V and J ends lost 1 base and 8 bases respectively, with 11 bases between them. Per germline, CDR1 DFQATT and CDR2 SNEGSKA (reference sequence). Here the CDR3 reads CSARGRVREKLFF. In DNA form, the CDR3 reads TGCAGTGCTAGAGGCAGGGTGCGGGAAAAACTGTTTTTT.

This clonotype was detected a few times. CDR3 in amino acids: CASSSATVSGYEQYF. The CDR3 DNA is TGCGCCAGCAGCTCGGCGACAGTGAGCGGATACGAGCAGTACTTC. V and J are TRBV5-1 and TRBJ2-7; the D gene could be TRBD1 or TRBD2 (5 bases each). With 3 bases removed from V and 4 bases from J, the gap between germline ends came to 17 bases. The length of the CDR3 is 15 residues. The germline CDR1 and CDR2 sequences are SGHRS and YFSETQ.

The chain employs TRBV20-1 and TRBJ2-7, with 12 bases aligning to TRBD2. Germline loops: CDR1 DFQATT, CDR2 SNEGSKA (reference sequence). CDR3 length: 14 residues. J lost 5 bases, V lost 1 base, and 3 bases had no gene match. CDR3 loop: CSARGTSGEHEQYF. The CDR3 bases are TGCAGTGCTAGAGGGACTAGCGGGGAGCACGAGCAGTACTTC.

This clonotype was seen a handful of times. Written as DNA, the CDR3 is TGTGCCAGCTCACCACAGGGAACCGGGGCCTACGAGCAGTACTTC. Protein product: CASSPQGTGAYEQYF. The chain links TRBV18 to TRBJ2-7, with TRBD2 as a possible D gene (5 bases). V was clipped by 1 base and J by 2 bases, with 12 bases between them. There are 15 residues in the CDR3. CDR1 KGHSH and CDR2 LQKENI come from the germline V gene.

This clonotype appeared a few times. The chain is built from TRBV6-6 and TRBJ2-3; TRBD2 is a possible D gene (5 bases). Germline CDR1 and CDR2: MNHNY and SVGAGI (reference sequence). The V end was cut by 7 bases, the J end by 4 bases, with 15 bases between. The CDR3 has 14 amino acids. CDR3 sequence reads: CASKSSGGADTQYF. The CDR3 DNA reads TGTGCCAGCAAGTCCAGCGGAGGTGCAGATACGCAGTATTTT.

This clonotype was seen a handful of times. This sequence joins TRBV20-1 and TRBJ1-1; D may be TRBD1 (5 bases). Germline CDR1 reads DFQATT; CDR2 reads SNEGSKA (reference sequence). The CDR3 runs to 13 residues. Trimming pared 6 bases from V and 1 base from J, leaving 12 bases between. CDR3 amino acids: CSAETERNTEAFF. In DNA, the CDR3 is TGCAGTGCCGAGACAGAAAGGAACACTGAAGCTTTCTTT.

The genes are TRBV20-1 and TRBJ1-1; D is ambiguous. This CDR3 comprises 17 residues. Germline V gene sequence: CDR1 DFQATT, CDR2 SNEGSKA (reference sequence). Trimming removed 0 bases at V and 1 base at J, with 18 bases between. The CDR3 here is CSARDFSLRAGNTEAFF. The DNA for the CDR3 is TGCAGTGCTAGAGATTTTTCGTTAAGGGCCGGGAACACTGAAGCTTTCTTT.

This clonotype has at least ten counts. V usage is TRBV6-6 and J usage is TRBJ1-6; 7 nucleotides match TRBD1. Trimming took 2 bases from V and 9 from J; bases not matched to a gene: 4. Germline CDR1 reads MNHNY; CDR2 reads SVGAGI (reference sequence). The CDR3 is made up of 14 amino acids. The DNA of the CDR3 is TGTGCCAGCAGTTACGTCCCAGGGGGTTCACCCCTCCACTTT. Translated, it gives CASSYVPGGSPLHF.

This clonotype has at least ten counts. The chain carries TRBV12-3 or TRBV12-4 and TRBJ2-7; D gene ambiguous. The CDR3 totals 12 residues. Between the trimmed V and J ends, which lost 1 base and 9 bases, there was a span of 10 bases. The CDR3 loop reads CASSLVGSGQYF. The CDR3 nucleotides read TGTGCCAGCAGTTTAGTCGGATCCGGGCAGTACTTC.

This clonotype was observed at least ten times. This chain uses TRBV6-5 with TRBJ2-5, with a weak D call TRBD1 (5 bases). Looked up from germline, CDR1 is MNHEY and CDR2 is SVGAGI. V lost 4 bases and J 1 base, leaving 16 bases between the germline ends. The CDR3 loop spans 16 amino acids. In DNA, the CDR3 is TGTGCCAGCAGTTCCCCGTCCTTGACAGTCCAAGAGACCCAGTACTTC. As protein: CASSSPSLTVQETQYF.

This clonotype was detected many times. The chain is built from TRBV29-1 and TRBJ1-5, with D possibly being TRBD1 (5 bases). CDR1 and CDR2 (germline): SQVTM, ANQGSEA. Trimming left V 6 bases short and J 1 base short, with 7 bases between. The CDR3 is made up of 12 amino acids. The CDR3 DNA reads TGCAGCGTGGCAGGGAGCAATCAGCCCCAGCATTTT. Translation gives CSVAGSNQPQHF. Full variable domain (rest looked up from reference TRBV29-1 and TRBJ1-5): SAVISQKPSRDICQRGTSLTIQCQVDSQVTMMFWYRQQPGQSLTLIATANQGSEATYESGFVIDKFPISRPNLTFSTLTVSNMSPEDSSIYLCSVAGSNQPQHFGDGTRLSIL.

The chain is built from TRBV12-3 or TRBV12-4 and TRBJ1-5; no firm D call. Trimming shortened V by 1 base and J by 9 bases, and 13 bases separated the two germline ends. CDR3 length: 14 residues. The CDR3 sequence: CASSLDAAILPQHF. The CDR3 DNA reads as TGTGCCAGCAGTTTAGACGCGGCGATATTGCCCCAGCATTTT.